This T cell receptor beta chain is drawn from a study of T cell changes during pregnancy in multiple sclerosis. The data were produced by immunoSEQ multiplex PCR, yet TCRdb's version contains in-frame clones alone and is incomplete. This sample has 25,000 to 35,000 clones, with roughly 89% found just once. The clonotype originates from a female donor with multiple sclerosis, enrolled in a pregnancy study. The input for sequencing was CD8+ T cells from peripheral blood mononuclear cells, taken in the second trimester of pregnancy.

The DNA for the CDR3 is TGTGCCAGCAGCCATAGCGGGGAAGGCCCCTACAATGAGCAGTTCTTC. As protein: CASSHSGEGPYNEQFF. The V call is TRBV9, the J call TRBJ2-1, with TRBD2 identical over 8 bases. This CDR3 region has 16 residues. Germline values: CDR1 SGDLS, CDR2 YYNGEE. V lost 4 bases to trimming and J lost 2 bases; unmatched junction nucleotides: 8.